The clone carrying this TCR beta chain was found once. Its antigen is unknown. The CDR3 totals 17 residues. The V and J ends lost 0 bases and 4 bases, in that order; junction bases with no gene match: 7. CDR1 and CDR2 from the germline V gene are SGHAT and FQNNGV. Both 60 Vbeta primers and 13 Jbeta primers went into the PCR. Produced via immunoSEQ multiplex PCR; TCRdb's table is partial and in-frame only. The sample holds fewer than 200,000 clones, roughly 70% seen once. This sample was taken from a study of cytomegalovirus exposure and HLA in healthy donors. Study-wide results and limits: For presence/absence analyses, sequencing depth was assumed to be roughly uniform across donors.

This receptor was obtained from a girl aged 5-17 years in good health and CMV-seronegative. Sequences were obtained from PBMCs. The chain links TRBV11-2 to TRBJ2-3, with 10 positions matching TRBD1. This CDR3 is CASSLEDRGYLADTQYF. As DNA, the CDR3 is TGTGCCAGCAGCTTAGAGGACAGGGGGTATCTCGCAGATACGCAGTATTTT.